A selection of T cell receptor beta chains follows, all from one sample in a study of blood T cell repertoires in COVID-19. Assay used: immunoSEQ multiplex PCR; TCRdb lists only in-frame clones, some missing. The sample shows fewer than 250,000 clones, roughly 82% of them seen only once. The sequenced sample was PBMCs or T cells enriched from blood (not recorded which). The receptors stem from a woman in her fifties or sixties who had recovered from COVID-19. Both conserved end residues are part of each CDR3. The order of the fields is J gene, V gene, CDR3 protein.

>TRBJ2-7|TRBV7-2
CASSRRGSYEQYF
>TRBJ2-7|TRBV5-5
CASRDRLYEQYF
>TRBJ2-5|TRBV28
CASTRGGQETQYF
>TRBJ2-4|TRBV10-3
CAIKQGNIQYF
>TRBJ1-4|TRBV6-5
CASSWGAVSEKLFF
>TRBJ2-3|TRBV11-2
CASSLFTVSTDTQYF
>TRBJ1-1|TRBV6-5
CASSYSNGGEAFF
>TRBJ2-1|TRBV5-1
CASSSYRDNEQFF
>TRBJ1-1|TRBV4-3
CASSQVGAVNTEAFF
>TRBJ1-6|TRBV25-1
CASSAGDGSPLHF
>TRBJ2-5|TRBV4-3
CASSQTGGEGETQYF
>TRBJ2-7|TRBV15
CATTRDRGIDEQYF
>TRBJ2-2|TRBV6-6
CASNKRFGAGELFF
>TRBJ2-7|TRBV7-6
CASSFKTSGSPGYEQYF
>TRBJ1-5|TRBV18
CASSPQGQGGTQPQHF
>TRBJ2-1|TRBV5-4
CASSLSGTGPYNEQFF
>TRBJ2-2|TRBV6-5
CASSGTSGDVGELFF
>TRBJ2-5|TRBV7-8
CASSLTGTRKETQYF
>TRBJ2-1|TRBV7-2
CASSPTGGYNEQFF
>TRBJ2-1|TRBV6-4
CASSDSQGSYNEQFF
>TRBJ1-1|TRBV16
CASSPLQGIRLGQGKNTEAFF
>TRBJ2-7|TRBV19
CASSPLSGGRDEQYF
>TRBJ1-3|TRBV12-3/TRBV12-4
CASSFKSGNTIYF
>TRBJ1-2|TRBV7-8
CASKTGAREGDYGYTF
>TRBJ1-5|TRBV2
CASMDSLRGQPQHF
>TRBJ2-2|TRBV9
CASGRITGNTGELFF
>TRBJ1-2|TRBV7-9
CASSRGARAYGYTF
>TRBJ1-4|TRBV7-9
CASSEGGVGEKLFF
>TRBJ2-1|TRBV7-3
CASSLDSGVVREQFF
>TRBJ1-2|TRBV18
CASSPPRGQSTSGYTF
>TRBJ1-2|TRBV5-1
CASSSGPRDYGYTF
>TRBJ1-5|TRBV4-3
CASSQDPGGGQPQHF
>TRBJ2-7|TRBV6-5
CASSTGQVSYEQYF
>TRBJ2-1|TRBV4-1
CASSQALGDEQFF
>TRBJ1-1|TRBV27
CASSSWGTGRNTEAFF
>TRBJ2-1|TRBV5-1
CASSLAGGLGQFF
>TRBJ2-1|TRBV7-9
CASSNQLQLAKRNEQFF
>TRBJ2-1|TRBV4-1
CASSQDWGTRSSSEQFF
>TRBJ2-1|TRBV19
CASSDRAGPYNEQFF
>TRBJ1-5|TRBV2
CASRRQGSRNQPQHF
>TRBJ2-1|TRBV14
CASSRGGPAVNEQFF
>TRBJ1-2|TRBV10-3
CAISESGQGYGYTF
>TRBJ1-2|TRBV5-6
CASRAGSNYGYTF
>TRBJ1-1|TRBV19
CASSIPRGSTEAFF
>TRBJ1-3|TRBV19
CASSIVGGSGNTIYF
>TRBJ2-3|TRBV6-5
CASSFRWGLSTDTQYF
>TRBJ1-2|TRBV6-1
CASSETTDYGYTF
>TRBJ1-1|TRBV4-3
CASSQERGRTEAFF
>TRBJ1-1|TRBV27
CASSLSIGYTEAFF
>TRBJ2-2|TRBV6-6
CASGYTGELFF
>TRBJ1-2|TRBV7-2
CASSLGQRYYGYTF
>TRBJ1-4|TRBV7-2
CASSPRGLNEKLFF
>TRBJ1-3|TRBV30
CAWGGTQGNTIYF